The clone carrying this T cell receptor beta chain was detected many times. Its specificity is unknown. This entry comes from a study of T cells in Graves' hyperthyroidism and ophthalmopathy. Germline V lookup: CDR1 MNHNS, CDR2 SASEGT. The CDR3 contains 17 residues. V gave up 5 bases and J gave up 1 base; unmatched junction bases: 6. Uncontrolled infection, other autoimmune disease, pregnancy or lactation disqualified patients from enrolment. Blood was sampled at initial diagnosis of hyperthyroidism, prior to onset of any ophthalmopathy symptoms. Study-wide points: Most clonotypes expanded in the thyroid (above 0.001) were also present in blood.

Researchers amplified the TCR beta CDR3 regions from RNA transcripts. The HTBI primer set drove a first-round RT-PCR of the TCR CDR3. MiXCR, run by TCRdb on the multiplex PCR reads, gives a single entry per CDR3 protein. The sample has around 380,000 distinct CDR3 sequences, approximately 15% seen once. The clonotype comes from a man aged 25-45 years with Graves' hyperthyroidism that later progressed to Graves' ophthalmopathy. The rearrangement uses TRBV6-1 and TRBJ2-1; 12 bases line up with TRBD2. The specimen was blood. CDR3: CASSSLTSGGSYNEQFF. In DNA, the CDR3 is TGTGCCAGCAGTTCACTGACTAGCGGGGGATCCTACAATGAGCAGTTCTTC.